The entry below describes one T cell receptor (beta chain). The V gene's germline CDR1 is SGHTA and CDR2 FQGTGA. There are 13 residues in the CDR3. This record comes from a study of blood T cells in healthy people across ages. Sample-barcoded 5' priming and a J-beta primer mix drove a second PCR of 7 to 11 cycles. TCRdb called the 5' RACE reads again in MiXCR, with one record for every CDR3 protein. The table lists about 680,000 distinct CDR3 sequences, 49% of them singletons, with under 35% in the top ten. There were healthy Caucasian individuals from Russia, aged roughly 6 to 100, serving as donors.

The receptor's source is an older woman in good health. V is TRBV7-3 and J is TRBJ2-5; the match to TRBD1 covers 7 bases. The J call may be wrong; the DNA end is better matched by TRBJ2-7. The sequenced sample was blood. CDR3 nucleotides: TGTGCCAGCAGCCTGGACAGGCTCCACGAGCAGTACTTC. It is translated as CASSLDRLHEQYF.